This T cell receptor (beta chain) emerged from a study of OX40 agonist ivuxolimab in advanced cancers. Whole-study context: Patients achieving partial responses numbered three: one hepatocellular carcinoma case and two cutaneous melanoma cases.

The repertoire was sequenced with immunoSEQ multiplex PCR; TCRdb's copy has only in-frame clones and lacks some. The data show 15,000 to 20,000 clones, 80% to 90% seen once. Exclusion of a patient followed from autoimmune disease history or systemic immunosuppression. Baseline, cycle 4 day 1, and cycle 7 day 1 were the blood sampling points. The CDR3 has 15 amino acids. The V gene end was trimmed by 4 bases and the J gene end by 5 bases; junction bases not matched to a gene: 9. CDR1 SGHDT and CDR2 YYEEEE come from the germline V gene. This TCR derives from an adult with an advanced solid tumor such as melanoma, head and neck, liver or kidney cancer. J is TRBJ2-1 and V is TRBV5-6; 7 bases line up with TRBD2. This specimen was CD4+ or CD8+ T cells sorted from blood, taken in a trial of the OX40 agonist ivuxolimab. The CDR3 DNA reads TGTGCCAGCAGCGTCCCTAGCGGCCCCCACAATGAGCAGTTCTTC. Translated: CASSVPSGPHNEQFF.